The source of this TCR beta chain is a study of T cells in Graves' hyperthyroidism and ophthalmopathy. Study-level information: Peripheral blood draws took place at initial diagnosis, ahead of any treatment.

Worth noting for this clonotype: Antigen: not known.

Overall study findings and caveats: Before onset, ophthalmopathy was predicted by the model a median approximately 6.5 months earlier. Also found in blood were most expanded thyroid clonotypes above 0.001.

Stable Graves' hyperthyroidism denoted no ophthalmopathy progression over 18 months. It was RNA transcripts that yielded the amplified TCR beta CDR3 regions. The HTBI set primed first-round TCR CDR3 RT-PCR. TCRdb passed the multiplex PCR reads through MiXCR, listing each CDR3 protein once. Of about 840,000 distinct CDR3 sequences in the sample, 38% were seen once. The receptor was isolated from a man aged 18 to 29 with Graves' hyperthyroidism. Sequencing was performed on blood.

This CDR3 is CASSEPQGRWYEQYF. DNA for the CDR3: TGTGCCAGCAGCGAACCACAGGGGCGATGGTACGAGCAGTACTTC. The gene calls are TRBV5-5 and TRBJ2-7; 7 nucleotides match TRBD1. Germline-derived CDR1 and CDR2 are SGHKS and YYEKEE (reference sequence). The CDR3 totals 15 residues. V dropped 4 bases and J dropped 4; count of bases not matched to a gene: 11.